These T cell receptor beta chains were read from a single sample in a study of cytomegalovirus exposure and HLA in healthy donors. Here immunoSEQ multiplex PCR was the method, and the copy in TCRdb shows in-frame clones only, minus some. The sample shows about 190,000 clones, around 81% of them seen only once. Input material: PBMCs. These TCRs come from a man between 18 and 35 years old in good health and CMV-seronegative. The CDR3 runs from the conserved cysteine through the conserved F or W. The D gene is left open where the match is weak. Not every row has a clone size; where given, it reads once, few, many or a size class.

NA TRBJ2-1 TRBV4-3 NA TGCGCCAGCAGCCAAGAATTCAGGGGTGAGCAGTTCTTC CASSQEFRGEQFF
NA TRBJ1-2 TRBV6-1 NA TGTGCCACCTTCCACGACCCGGGTCGCTATGGCTACACCTTC CATFHDPGRYGYTF
NA TRBJ2-7 TRBV4-3 TRBD2 TGCGCCAGCAGCCCCGGGACTAGCGGGGTCAAACCTTCCTACGAGCAGTACTTC CASSPGTSGVKPSYEQYF
few TRBJ2-3 TRBV27 TRBD1 TGTGCCAGCAGTTTAAGAGGGGGCGCGCAGTATTTT CASSLRGGAQYF
NA TRBJ1-2 TRBV5-1 TRBD1 TGCGCCAGCAGCTCTTGGACAGGGGGTTCCTATGGCTACACCTTC CASSSWTGGSYGYTF
once TRBJ2-7 TRBV5-6 NA TGTGCCAGCAGCTTGTATTTCTACGAGCAGTACTTC CASSLYFYEQYF
NA TRBJ1-1 TRBV5-4 NA TGTGCCAGCAGCTTGTTACAGAGCAACACTGAAGCTTTCTTT CASSLLQSNTEAFF
NA TRBJ2-2 TRBV4-3 NA TGCGCCAGCAGCCACGAGACGAACACCGGGGAGCTGTTTTTT CASSHETNTGELFF
NA TRBJ2-7 TRBV5-4 NA TGTGCCAGCAGCCCGGGCGGGACTCTCGAGCAGTACTTC CASSPGGTLEQYF
NA TRBJ2-5 TRBV5-4 TRBD2 TGTGCCAGCAGCTTGGGGGGACTAGCGGGGGGCCAGACCCAGTACTTC CASSLGGLAGGQTQYF
NA TRBJ2-7 TRBV27 TRBD1 TGTGCCAGCAGTATTAGAGGGGGCGCGTCCTACGAGCAGTACTTC CASSIRGGASYEQYF
NA TRBJ2-1 TRBV21-1 NA TGTGCCAGCAGCAAAGCGGAGCGGACCTACAATGAGCAGTTCTTC CASSKAERTYNEQFF
NA TRBJ2-6 TRBV21-1 NA TGTGCCAGCAGCAAAGACGGGGAAGCTGGGGCCAACGTCCTGACTTTC CASSKDGEAGANVLTF
NA TRBJ2-7 TRBV7-2 NA TGTGCCAGCAGCTTAAGTAGCGACTACGAGCAGTACTTC CASSLSSDYEQYF
NA TRBJ2-5 TRBV30 NA TGTGCCTGGAGCAGGAGGGGGCTCCTCTGGCTTGAGACCCAGTACTTC CAWSRRGLLWLETQYF
NA TRBJ2-7 TRBV5-1 TRBD2 TGCGCCAGCAGCTTGGTTGGGGCGGGAGGCAACTCCTACGAGCAGTACTTC CASSLVGAGGNSYEQYF
NA TRBJ2-7 TRBV12-5 TRBD1 TGTGCTAGCCCGGACAGGATTACGAGCCGGACCTACGAGCAGTACTTC CASPDRITSRTYEQYF
NA TRBJ2-7 TRBV4-3 NA TGCGCCAGCAGCCAAGACAGGGGATTTTACGAGCAGTACTTC CASSQDRGFYEQYF
few TRBJ2-5 TRBV14 TRBD1 TGTGCCAGCAGCCAAGAACTACAGGGGGGTCAAGAGACCCAGTACTTC CASSQELQGGQETQYF
NA TRBJ2-2 TRBV6-5 TRBD2 TGTGCCAGCAGCAAGCGGGAGCTGGTCGGGGAGCTGTTTTTT CASSKRELVGELFF
NA TRBJ1-1 TRBV13 TRBD1 TGTGCCAGCAGCTTAGGTTACAGGGGGAACACTGAAGCTTTCTTT CASSLGYRGNTEAFF
NA TRBJ2-2 TRBV27 TRBD2 TGTGCCAGCAGTTTAGGGACTAGCGGAGCCGGGGAGCTGTTTTTT CASSLGTSGAGELFF
once TRBJ2-7 TRBV28 NA TGTGCCAGCAGCCGTTCCAGGTCCTTTTCGGCATTTACCTACGAGCAGTACTTC CASSRSRSFSAFTYEQYF
NA TRBJ1-6 TRBV2 NA TGTGCCAGCAGTGGCGGGGTCGGTGGTCGTTCACCCCTCCACTTT CASSGGVGGRSPLHF
NA TRBJ2-5 TRBV4-3 NA TGCGCCAGCAGCCAAGATCTTCTGGGTGAAGGGGGAGCGGCGACCCAGTACTTC CASSQDLLGEGGAATQYF
NA TRBJ2-7 TRBV2 TRBD2 TGTGCCAGCCGAGTAGCGGGGGTCTACGAGCAGTACTTC CASRVAGVYEQYF
once TRBJ2-7 TRBV18 TRBD2 TGTGCCAGCTCATCTGAGGTAGCGGGCCGTTACGAGCAGTACTTC CASSSEVAGRYEQYF
NA TRBJ1-6 TRBV25-1 TRBD1 TGTGCCAGCAGAGGACAGGATAATTCACCCCTCCACTTT CASRGQDNSPLHF
NA TRBJ2-1 TRBV7-3 TRBD1 TGTGCCAGCAGCTTGGACAGGGGCAATGAGCAGTTCTTC CASSLDRGNEQFF
NA TRBJ2-7 TRBV5-6 TRBD1 TGTGCCAGCAGCACACGCTTCCGGGACAGGGTCTACGAGCAGTACTTC CASSTRFRDRVYEQYF
NA TRBJ2-5 TRBV23-1 TRBD2 TGCGCCAGCAGTCATCAGCCGACTAGCGGGAAAGAGACCCAGTACTTC CASSHQPTSGKETQYF
NA TRBJ1-3 TRBV25-1 NA TGTGCCAGCAGCACCTCGAGGATCGCAAACACCATATATTTT CASSTSRIANTIYF
NA TRBJ2-7 TRBV7-2 TRBD2 TGTGCCAGCAGCACTACTAGCGGTTCTCACTACGAGCAGTACTTC CASSTTSGSHYEQYF
NA TRBJ2-7 TRBV5-1 TRBD2 TGCGCCAGCAGCCTGCGCGCGGCTAGCGGGAATGTTTACGAGCAGTACTTC CASSLRAASGNVYEQYF
NA TRBJ2-1 TRBV9 TRBD2 TGTGCCAGCAGCAGGACTAGCGGGGAGCCGGACAATGAGCAGTTCTTC CASSRTSGEPDNEQFF
NA TRBJ2-7 TRBV7-8 TRBD2 TGTGCCAGCAGCTTAGCGACCGGACTAGTCAAGGTCTACGAGCAGTACTTC CASSLATGLVKVYEQYF
NA TRBJ1-2 TRBV7-6 TRBD1 TGTGCCAGCGCACCTCCGGGACAGGAGAAATATGGCTACACCTTC CASAPPGQEKYGYTF
few TRBJ2-3 TRBV10-3 NA TGTGCCATCAGTCGAGACGACACAGGAGATACGCAGTATTTT CAISRDDTGDTQYF
NA TRBJ2-3 TRBV6-5 TRBD1 TGTGCCAGCAGTTACTCGTTAGGGGGCGCGGATACGCAGTATTTT CASSYSLGGADTQYF
NA TRBJ1-2 TRBV5-4 NA TGTGCCAGCACCCAATTAGGCAGACTCAACTATGGCTACACCTTC CASTQLGRLNYGYTF
NA TRBJ2-5 TRBV6-5 TRBD2 TGTGCCAGCAGTCCCCTTATGGGAGGGAGAGAGACCCAGTACTTC CASSPLMGGRETQYF
NA TRBJ2-3 TRBV30 TRBD2 TGTGCCTGGAGTGGACTAGCGGGAGAGGTGAGAGGGATCCACGATACGCAGTATTTT CAWSGLAGEVRGIHDTQYF
NA TRBJ2-5 TRBV19 NA TGTGCCACCGCCTTGCGGGGCCAAGAGACCCAGTACTTC CATALRGQETQYF
NA TRBJ1-5 TRBV15 NA TGTGCCACCAGCAGGTCACGATTAGGACTTTACAATCAGCCCCAGCATTTT CATSRSRLGLYNQPQHF
NA TRBJ2-7 TRBV27 TRBD1 TGTGCCAGCAGTGCCTTAGGGACAGGGGCCTACGAGCAGTACTTC CASSALGTGAYEQYF
NA TRBJ1-2 TRBV7-8 NA TGTGCCAGCAGCTTAGGGGTCAGGGATTTCTATGGCTACACCTTC CASSLGVRDFYGYTF
NA TRBJ2-4 TRBV29-1 TRBD2 TGCAGCGTTGGTTTAGGGCTAGCGGGAGACAGCATTCAGTACTTC CSVGLGLAGDSIQYF
NA TRBJ1-1 TRBV7-9 TRBD1 TGTGCCAGCAGTTGGGGACAGCAGAACACTGAAGCTTTCTTT CASSWGQQNTEAFF
NA TRBJ1-3 TRBV25-1 TRBD1 TGTGCCAGCAGTGAACCCCCAGGGGGAACCTCTGGAAACACCATATATTTT CASSEPPGGTSGNTIYF
NA TRBJ1-6 TRBV4-3 TRBD1 TGCGCCAGCAGCCAAGGAGGGACAGGGGTTTCACCCCTCCACTTT CASSQGGTGVSPLHF
NA TRBJ2-2 TRBV5-1 NA TGCGCCAGCAGCTTAGCCCGACAGCGAAACACCGGGGAGCTGTTTTTT CASSLARQRNTGELFF
NA TRBJ2-1 TRBV7-7 NA TGTGCTAGCAGCCCAACCGACATCAGCTCCTACAATGAGCAGTTCTTC CASSPTDISSYNEQFF
NA TRBJ1-1 TRBV5-8 NA TGTGCCAGCAGCCGGGGTCGAAACACTGAAGCTTTCTTT CASSRGRNTEAFF
NA TRBJ1-3 TRBV6-1 TRBD1 TGTGCCAGCACTTGGGACAGCCGAAACACCATATATTTT CASTWDSRNTIYF
NA TRBJ2-2 TRBV18 NA TGTGCCAGCTCAACAGCAGGGGCGACCGGGGAGCTGTTTTTT CASSTAGATGELFF
NA TRBJ2-1 TRBV6-5 TRBD2 TGTGCCAGCAGTACTTTCGGGAGGGCGAACAATGAGCAGTTCTTC CASSTFGRANNEQFF
NA TRBJ1-1 TRBV6-5 NA TGTGCCAGCAGTTACTCGGCGGGGGCGATAGCTTTCTTT CASSYSAGAIAFF
few TRBJ1-5 TRBV7-2 TRBD1 TGTGCCAGCAGCCCAGTCCCGGGACAGGTTCAGCCCCAGCATTTT CASSPVPGQVQPQHF
NA TRBJ2-7 TRBV7-8 NA TGTGCCTGCAGCTTAGAAGGGCAGGGAAGCGTCTACGAGCAGTACTTC CACSLEGQGSVYEQYF
few TRBJ2-5 TRBV11-2 NA TGTGCCAGCAGCCCACGGGGGTACAACCAAGAGACCCAGTACTTC CASSPRGYNQETQYF